The 5 T cell receptor beta chains listed next were all sequenced from one sample in a study of T cell repertoires in cytomegalovirus infection. TCRdb re-analysed the reads in MiXCR, keeping a single row per CDR3 protein. The repertoire holds approximately 500,000 distinct CDR3 sequences, with around a quarter as singletons. Sequencing was carried out using PBMCs. The origin of the receptors is a human donor in good health (CMV status not recorded). Some clones in this sample may be carry-over from other donors' samples.

Regarding this clonotype: One base away lies a much larger clone, so this may be a sequencing read error. The CDR3 protein is CASSLEQGNRDEQSF. The CDR3 DNA reads TGTGCCAGCAGCTTAGAACAGGGGAATCGCGATGAGCAGTCCTTC. The chain combines TRBV7-8 with TRBJ2-1; 7 bases are shared with TRBD1. The CDR3 extends over 15 amino acids. The germline CDR1 and CDR2 sequences are SGHVS and FQNEAQ.

The V gene is TRBV2, the J gene TRBJ1-2; 10 bases fit TRBD1. V trimming: 5 bases; J trimming: 4 bases; junction bases outside the gene matches: 7. CDR3 length: 15 residues. From germline, CDR1 is SNHLY and CDR2 FYNNEI. DNA for the CDR3: TGTGCCAGCAGTATCCCGGGACAGGGGATCTATGGCTACACCTTC. Its protein product is CASSIPGQGIYGYTF.

The gene calls are TRBV7-2 and TRBJ2-7; D unclear. The ends were cut back, 1 base at V and 0 bases at J, with 10 bases in the middle. Germline V lookup: CDR1 SGHTA, CDR2 FQGNSA. This CDR3 contains 15 residues. The DNA for the CDR3 is TGTGCCAGCAGCTTAGTCCACGACGACTCCTACGAGCAGTACTTC. Amino acids: CASSLVHDDSYEQYF.

By sample share, this clonotype is medium-sized. J is TRBJ2-7 and V is TRBV28, with TRBD2 matching 9 bases. V was clipped by 2 bases and J by 5 bases; unmatched bases: 7. Per the germline V gene, CDR1 is MDHEN and CDR2 is SYDVKM. The CDR3 has 15 residues. CDR3 amino acids: CASSLPEGLAHEQYF. CDR3 nucleotide sequence: TGTGCCAGCAGTTTACCCGAGGGACTAGCTCACGAGCAGTACTTC.

The chain combines TRBV4-1 with TRBJ1-1; D possibly corresponds to TRBD1 (5 bases). The CDR3 covers 14 residues. V was pared by 3 bases and J by 3 bases, with 11 bases between. Germline V CDR1 and CDR2: MGHRA, YSYEKL. CDR3 amino acids: CASSHEWGDTEAFF. The CDR3 DNA reads as TGCGCCAGCAGCCATGAATGGGGGGACACTGAAGCTTTCTTT.